The entry below gives a single T cell receptor (beta chain) sequence along with its context. This specimen belongs to a study of blood T cell repertoires in COVID-19. Sequenced by immunoSEQ multiplex PCR; TCRdb stores in-frame clones only, minus some. The sample yields fewer than 400,000 clones, approximately 84% seen once. The TCR sequence derives from a man younger than 45 who had recovered from COVID-19. The sequenced material came from PBMCs or T cells enriched from blood (not recorded which).

The CDR3 reads CASSVGASGSGYRTDTQYF. CDR3 nucleotides: TGTGCCAGCAGCGTGGGGGCTAGCGGGAGTGGGTACCGCACAGATACGCAGTATTTT. This rearrangement joins TRBV5-5 to TRBJ2-3, with 10 nucleotides matching TRBD2. The CDR3 has 19 residues. Unmatched junction bases numbered 15, after V lost 4 bases and J lost 1 base. Germline V gives CDR1 SGHKS, CDR2 YYEKEE (reference sequence).